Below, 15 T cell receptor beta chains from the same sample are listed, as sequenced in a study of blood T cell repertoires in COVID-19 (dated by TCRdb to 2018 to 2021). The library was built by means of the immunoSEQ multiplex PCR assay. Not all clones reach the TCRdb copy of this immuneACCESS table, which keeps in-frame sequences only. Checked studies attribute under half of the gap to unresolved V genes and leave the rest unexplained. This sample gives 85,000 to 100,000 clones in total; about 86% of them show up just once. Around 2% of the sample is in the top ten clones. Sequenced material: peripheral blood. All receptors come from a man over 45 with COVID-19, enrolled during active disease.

The CDR3 DNA sequence: TGTGCCAGCAGCTTAGCCGGGACAGGGACGAGCTCCTACGAGCAGTACTTC. It specifies CASSLAGTGTSSYEQYF. This chain uses TRBV11-2 with TRBJ2-7; 9 bases fit TRBD1. The CDR3 covers 17 residues. The germline gives CDR1 SGHAT, CDR2 FQNNGV. The V segment lost 1 base and the J segment 0 bases; nucleotides outside the gene matches: 7.

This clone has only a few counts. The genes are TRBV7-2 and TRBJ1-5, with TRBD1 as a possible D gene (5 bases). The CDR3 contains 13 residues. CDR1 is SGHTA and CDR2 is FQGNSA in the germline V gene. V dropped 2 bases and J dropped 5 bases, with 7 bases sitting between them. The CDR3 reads CASSLQGDQPQHF. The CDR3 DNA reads TGTGCCAGCAGCTTACAAGGGGATCAGCCCCAGCATTTT.

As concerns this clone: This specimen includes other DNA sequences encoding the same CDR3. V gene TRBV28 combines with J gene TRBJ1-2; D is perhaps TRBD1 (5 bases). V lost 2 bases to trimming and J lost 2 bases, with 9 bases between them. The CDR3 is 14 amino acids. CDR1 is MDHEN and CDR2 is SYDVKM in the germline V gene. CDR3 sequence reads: CASSLGAGNYGYTF. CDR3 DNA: TGTGCCAGCAGTTTAGGGGCCGGGAACTATGGCTACACCTTC.

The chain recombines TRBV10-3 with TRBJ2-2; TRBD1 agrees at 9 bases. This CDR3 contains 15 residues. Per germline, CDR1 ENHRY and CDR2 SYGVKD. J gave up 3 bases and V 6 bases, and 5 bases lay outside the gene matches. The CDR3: CAIRTGTGYTGELFF. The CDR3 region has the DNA TGTGCCATCAGGACCGGGACAGGGTACACCGGGGAGCTGTTTTTT.

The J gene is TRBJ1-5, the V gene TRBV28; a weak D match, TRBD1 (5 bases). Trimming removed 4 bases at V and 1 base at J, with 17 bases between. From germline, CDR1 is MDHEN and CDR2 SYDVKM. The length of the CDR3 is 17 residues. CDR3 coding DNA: TGTGCCAGCAGTTCCCCCCCGGCAGGGAACAGCAATCAGCCCCAGCATTTT. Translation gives CASSSPPAGNSNQPQHF. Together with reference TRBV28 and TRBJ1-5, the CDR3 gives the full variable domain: DVKVTQSSRYLVKRTGEKVFLECVQDMDHENMFWYRQDPGLGLRLIYFSYDVKMKEKGDIPEGYSVSREKKERFSLILESASTNQTSMYLCASSSPPAGNSNQPQHFGDGTRLSIL.

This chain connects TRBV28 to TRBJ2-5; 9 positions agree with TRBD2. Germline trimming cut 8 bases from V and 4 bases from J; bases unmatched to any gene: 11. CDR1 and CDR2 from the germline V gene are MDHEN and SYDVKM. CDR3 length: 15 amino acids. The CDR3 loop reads CASRAERTSAETQYF. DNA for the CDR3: TGTGCCAGCCGCGCCGAGCGGACTAGCGCAGAGACCCAGTACTTC.

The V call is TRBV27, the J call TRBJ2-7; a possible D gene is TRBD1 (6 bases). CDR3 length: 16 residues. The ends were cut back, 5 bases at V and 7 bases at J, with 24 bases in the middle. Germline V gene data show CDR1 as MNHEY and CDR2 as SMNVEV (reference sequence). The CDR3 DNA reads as TGTGCCAGCAGTAAGCTCGCCGGGACACCCTCTAGGGAGCAGTACTTC. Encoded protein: CASSKLAGTPSREQYF.

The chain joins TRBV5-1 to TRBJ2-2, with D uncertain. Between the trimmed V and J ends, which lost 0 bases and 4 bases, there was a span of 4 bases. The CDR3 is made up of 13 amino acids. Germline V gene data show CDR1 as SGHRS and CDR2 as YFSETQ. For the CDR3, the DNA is TGCGCCAGCAGCTTGGACGGCACCGGGGAGCTGTTTTTT. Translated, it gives CASSLDGTGELFF.

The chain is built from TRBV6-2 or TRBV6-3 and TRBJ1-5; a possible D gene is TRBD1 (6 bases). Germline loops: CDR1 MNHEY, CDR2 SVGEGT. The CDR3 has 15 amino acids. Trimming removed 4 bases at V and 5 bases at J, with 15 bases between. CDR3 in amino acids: CASSWGQGWDQPQHF. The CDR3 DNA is TGTGCCAGCAGTTGGGGTCAGGGGTGGGATCAGCCCCAGCATTTT.

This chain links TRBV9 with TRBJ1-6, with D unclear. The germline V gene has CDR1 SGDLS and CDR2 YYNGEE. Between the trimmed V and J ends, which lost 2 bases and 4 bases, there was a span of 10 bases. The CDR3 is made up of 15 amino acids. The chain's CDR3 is CASSVTDSYNSPLHF. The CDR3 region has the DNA TGTGCCAGCAGCGTGACGGACTCTTATAATTCACCCCTCCACTTT.

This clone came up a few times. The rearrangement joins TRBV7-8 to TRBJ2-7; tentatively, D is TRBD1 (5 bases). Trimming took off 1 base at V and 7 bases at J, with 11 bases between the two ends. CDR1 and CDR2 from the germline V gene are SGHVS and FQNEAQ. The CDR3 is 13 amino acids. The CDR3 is CASSLGFREEQYF. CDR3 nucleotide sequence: TGTGCCAGCAGCTTAGGCTTCAGGGAAGAGCAGTACTTC.

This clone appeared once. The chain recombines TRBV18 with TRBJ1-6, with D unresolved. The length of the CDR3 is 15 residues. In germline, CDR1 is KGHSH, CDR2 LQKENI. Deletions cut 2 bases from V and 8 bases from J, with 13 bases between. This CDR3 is CASSPSSTRDSPLHF. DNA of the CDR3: TGTGCCAGCTCACCATCTTCTACACGGGATTCACCCCTCCACTTT.

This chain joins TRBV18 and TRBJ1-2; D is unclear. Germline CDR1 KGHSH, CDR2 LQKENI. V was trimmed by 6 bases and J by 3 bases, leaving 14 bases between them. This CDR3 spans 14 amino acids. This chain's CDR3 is CASSPEQPYYGYTF. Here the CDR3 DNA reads TGTGCCAGCTCGCCCGAGCAACCTTACTATGGCTACACCTTC.

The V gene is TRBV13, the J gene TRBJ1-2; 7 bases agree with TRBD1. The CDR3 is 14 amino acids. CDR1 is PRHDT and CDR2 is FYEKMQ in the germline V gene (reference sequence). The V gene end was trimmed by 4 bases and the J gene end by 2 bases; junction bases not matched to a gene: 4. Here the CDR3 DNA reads TGTGCCAGCAGCTCGGGACAGCGGAACTATGGCTACACCTTC. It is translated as CASSSGQRNYGYTF.

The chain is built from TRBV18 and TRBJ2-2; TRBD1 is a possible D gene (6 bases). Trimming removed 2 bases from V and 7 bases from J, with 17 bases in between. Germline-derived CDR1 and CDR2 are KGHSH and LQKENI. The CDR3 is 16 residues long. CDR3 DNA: TGTGCCAGCTCACCAATTTCCCCAGGGGCGAACGGGGAGCTGTTTTTT. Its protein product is CASSPISPGANGELFF.